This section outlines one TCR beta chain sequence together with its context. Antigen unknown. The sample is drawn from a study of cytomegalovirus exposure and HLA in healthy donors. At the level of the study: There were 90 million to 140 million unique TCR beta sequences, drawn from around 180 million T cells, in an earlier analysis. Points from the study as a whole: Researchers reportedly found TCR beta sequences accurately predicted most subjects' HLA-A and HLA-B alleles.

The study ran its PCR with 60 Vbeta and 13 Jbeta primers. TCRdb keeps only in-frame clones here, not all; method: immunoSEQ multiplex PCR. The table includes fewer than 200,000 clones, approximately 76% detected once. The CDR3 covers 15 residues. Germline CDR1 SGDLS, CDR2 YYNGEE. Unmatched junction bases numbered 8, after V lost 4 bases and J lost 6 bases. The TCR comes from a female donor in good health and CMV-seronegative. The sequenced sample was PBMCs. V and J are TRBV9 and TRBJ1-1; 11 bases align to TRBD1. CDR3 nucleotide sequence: TGTGCCAGCAGCCCCCGGGACAGGGGGACCGCTGAAGCTTTCTTT. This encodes CASSPRDRGTAEAFF.